Below are 6 T cell receptor beta chains sequenced from a single sample in a study of T cell repertoires in ileal Crohn's disease (dated 2019 in TCRdb). Preparation of the library involved the immunoSEQ multiplex PCR assay. The table was pulled from immuneACCESS by TCRdb, which kept in-frame rearrangements only. Such tables lose some clones; where checked, under half of the loss comes from unresolved V genes, and the rest has no known cause. In all, the sample holds around 14,000 clones, and about two thirds of those were seen once. The top ten constitute 5.5% to 7% of the sample. Sequenced: ileal tissue. These receptors were collected from an adult with Crohn's disease.

The CDR3 loop reads CASSITDTEAFF. The CDR3 bases are TGTGCCAGCTCAATTACGGACACTGAAGCTTTCTTT. The chain recombines TRBV18 with TRBJ1-1; no reliable D call. Deletions cut 5 bases from V and 3 bases from J, with 7 bases between. CDR3 length: 12 amino acids. Germline V gene sequence: CDR1 KGHSH, CDR2 LQKENI.

This clone came up once. The chain recombines TRBV7-3 with TRBJ1-6; 10 bases align to TRBD1. Looked up from germline, CDR1 is SGHTA and CDR2 is FQGTGA. This CDR3 contains 15 residues. Trimming cost V 8 bases and J 10 bases; bases outside gene matches: 11. CDR3 DNA sequence: TGTGCCAGCGCAAGGAGCGGGACAGGGGAATCACCCCTCCACTTT. This codes for CASARSGTGESPLHF.

The chain carries TRBV7-9 and TRBJ1-1; possible D gene TRBD1, 5 bases. This CDR3 spans 15 amino acids. Looked up from germline, CDR1 is SEHNR and CDR2 is FQNEAQ (reference sequence). The V and J ends lost 0 bases and 3 bases respectively, with 11 bases between them. The CDR3 DNA reads TGTGCCAGCAGCTTAGCGGGGACGAGCTACACTGAAGCTTTCTTT. This codes for CASSLAGTSYTEAFF.

The V call is TRBV10-3, the J call TRBJ2-5; 10 bases are shared with TRBD2. This CDR3 contains 14 residues. The V and J ends lost 6 bases and 4 bases, in that order; junction bases with no gene match: 5. Germline CDR1 and CDR2: ENHRY and SYGVKD. As DNA, the CDR3 is TGTGCCATCAGAAGCGGGGGGGCAGGAGAGACCCAGTACTTC. This codes for CAIRSGGAGETQYF.

The chain links TRBV7-2 to TRBJ2-3; D might be TRBD2 (7 bases). There are 16 residues in the CDR3. Germline V gene lookup returns CDR1 SGHTA and CDR2 FQGNSA. Deletions cut 0 bases from V and 4 bases from J, with 14 bases between. CDR3 coding DNA: TGTGCCAGCAGCTTAGCGGGTCGCGGGGGCGCAGATACGCAGTATTTT. Protein product: CASSLAGRGGADTQYF.

This chain connects TRBV7-6 to TRBJ2-5; 9 bases match TRBD1. V was clipped by 2 bases and J by 4 bases; unmatched bases: 14. The CDR3 runs to 18 residues. The germline V gene encodes CDR1 SGHVS and CDR2 FNYEAQ. The CDR3 coding sequence is TGTGCCAGCAGCTTAATTTCCCCACCGGGACAGGGAGGAGAGACCCAGTACTTC. This gives the protein CASSLISPPGQGGETQYF.